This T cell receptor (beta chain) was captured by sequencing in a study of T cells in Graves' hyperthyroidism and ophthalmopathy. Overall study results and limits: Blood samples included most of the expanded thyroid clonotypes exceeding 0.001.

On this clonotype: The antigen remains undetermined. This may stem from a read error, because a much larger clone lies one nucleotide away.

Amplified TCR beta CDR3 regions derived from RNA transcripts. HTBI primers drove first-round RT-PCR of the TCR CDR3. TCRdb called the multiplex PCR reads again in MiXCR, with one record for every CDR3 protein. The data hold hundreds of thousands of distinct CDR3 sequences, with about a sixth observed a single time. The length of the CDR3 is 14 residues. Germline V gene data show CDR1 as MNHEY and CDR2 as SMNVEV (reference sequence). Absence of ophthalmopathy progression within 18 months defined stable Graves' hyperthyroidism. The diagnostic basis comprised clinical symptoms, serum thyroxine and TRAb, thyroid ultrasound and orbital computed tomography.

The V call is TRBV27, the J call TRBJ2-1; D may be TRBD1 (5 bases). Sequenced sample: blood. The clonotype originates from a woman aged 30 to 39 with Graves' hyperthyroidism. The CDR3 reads CASGLWAGHNEQFF. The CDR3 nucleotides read TGTGCCAGCGGTTTATGGGCAGGGCACAATGAGCAGTTCTTC.